The 4 T cell receptor beta chains listed next were all sequenced from one sample in a study of T cells in localized non-small cell lung cancer. TCRdb's table, derived via immunoSEQ multiplex PCR, lists solely in-frame clones and lacks some. The sample contains around 28,000 clones, 70% to 90% of which appear only once. Sequenced material: peripheral blood, taken before any cancer treatment. These receptors came from a female donor older than 55 with stage I lung adenocarcinoma.

V usage is TRBV2 and J usage is TRBJ1-2, with D hard to call. The germline CDR1 and CDR2 sequences are SNHLY and FYNNEI. The V and J ends lost 4 bases and 4 bases respectively, with 10 bases between them. CDR3 length: 13 amino acids. The CDR3 DNA reads TGTGCCAGCAGTGGGACGGATGGCTATGGCTACACCTTC. Translating gives CASSGTDGYGYTF.

The chain employs TRBV6-5 and TRBJ2-7; 12 bases align to TRBD2. Germline V gene sequence: CDR1 MNHEY, CDR2 SVGAGI. V shed 7 bases and J 7 bases; nucleotides not matched to a gene: 8. The CDR3 has 14 residues. The CDR3 loop reads CASTPQLAGGEQYF. DNA of the CDR3: TGTGCCAGCACCCCACAACTAGCGGGAGGTGAGCAGTACTTC.

This clone was counted only a few times. The chain carries TRBV11-2 and TRBJ2-7; tentatively, D is TRBD1 (6 bases). Germline CDR1 and CDR2: SGHAT and FQNNGV. The CDR3 runs 15 residues. Deletions cut 1 base from V and 3 bases from J, with 13 bases between. In DNA, the CDR3 is TGTGCCAGCAGCTTAGGAGGACAGACCTACTACGAGCAGTACTTC. As protein: CASSLGGQTYYEQYF.

The rearrangement uses TRBV27 and TRBJ2-7; TRBD1 agrees at 11 bases. Looked up from germline, CDR1 is MNHEY and CDR2 is SMNVEV (reference sequence). This CDR3 contains 15 residues. V lost 6 bases and J lost 2; bases outside the gene matches: 6. CDR3 nucleotide sequence: TGTGCCAGCAGCCAGCCGGGACAGGGGGCCTACGAGCAGTACTTC. This gives the protein CASSQPGQGAYEQYF.